Included here is one TCR beta chain sequence, with context. Its antigen is not known. This record belongs to a study of cytomegalovirus exposure and HLA in healthy donors. The length of the CDR3 is 16 residues. From germline, CDR1 is MDHEN and CDR2 SYDVKM. V gave up 3 bases and J gave up 7 bases, with 21 bases separating them. Both 60 Vbeta primers and 13 Jbeta primers went into the PCR. Libraries were prepared by immunoSEQ multiplex PCR; TCRdb keeps only in-frame clonotypes and omits some of them. The sample holds about 180,000 clones; about 80% are singletons and the top ten take 0.69%. Study-wide results and limits: CMV antigen specificity was confirmed in vitro for three CMV-associated chains.

This receptor was obtained from a woman in her 40s in good health and CMV-seronegative. The sequenced sample consisted of PBMCs. The J gene is TRBJ1-2, the V gene TRBV28; D not resolved. The CDR3 DNA follows: TGTGCCAGCAGTTTCACCCGGAGGGATAATCTAGGTGGCTACACCTTC. Translated: CASSFTRRDNLGGYTF.